This note documents a single T cell receptor beta chain sequence. Its antigen remains unknown. CDR1 ENHRY and CDR2 SYGVKD come from the germline V gene. The CDR3 has 14 amino acids. V trimming: 6 bases; J trimming: 4 bases; junction bases outside the gene matches: 7. A sample-barcoded 5' primer and a J-beta primer mix were used in a second PCR of about 7 to 12 cycles. A template-switch adaptor containing 12 random nucleotides labeled each cDNA molecule. TCRdb re-derived calls from the 5' RACE reads in MiXCR, one entry per CDR3 protein. The sample has over 600,000 distinct CDR3 sequences, about 45% seen once; the top ten hold 18%. This entry comes from a study of blood T cells in healthy people across ages. The study, taken as a whole, reports: There was a strong correlation between TCR beta diversity and naive T cell percentage. Shifts in expanded clonotypes may have been confounded by donor CMV status, which was unknown.

The clonotype originates from a man older than 75 in good health. The sample comprised blood. The chain recombines TRBV10-3 with TRBJ1-1; the match to TRBD1 covers 8 bases. CDR3 nucleotides: TGTGCCATCAGAAATGGACAGGGAGCCACTGAAGCTTTCTTT. Its translation: CAIRNGQGATEAFF.